These 24 T cell receptor beta chains were all obtained from the same sample, sequenced in a study of CD8+CD57+ T cells in acquired aplastic anemia (dated by TCRdb to 2016 to 2018). Sequencing was performed on an Illumina HiSeq 2000. Genomic DNA served as template for TCR beta VDJ combination and CDR3 sequence profiling. TCRdb trimmed the raw reads at Q25, called clones with MiXCR and kept productive beta chains. CDR3 protein duplicates are merged, each entry listing the most common genes and DNA. The sample records approximately 250,000 distinct CDR3 sequences, approximately 79% of which are singletons. The ten biggest clones cover 40% to 55% of the sample. The patients picked for sequencing were ones in whom flow cytometry had shown an expansion of CD8+CD57+ cells. Sequencing input: sorted CD4+, CD8+, or CD8+CD57+ T cells (not recorded which) from PBMCs. Receptors originate from a human donor with aplastic anemia.

The J gene is TRBJ1-1, the V gene TRBV29-1, with D possibly being TRBD1 (6 bases). Trimming shortened V by 2 bases and J by 1 base, and 8 bases separated the two germline ends. The CDR3 covers 13 residues. In germline, CDR1 is SQVTM, CDR2 ANQGSEA. The CDR3 coding sequence is TGCAGCGTTGAACGGACAGCGAACACTGAAGCTTTCTTT. Translating it yields CSVERTANTEAFF. Full variable domain (missing parts from reference TRBV29-1 and TRBJ1-1): SAVISQKPSRDICQRGTSLTIQCQVDSQVTMMFWYRQQPGQSLTLIATANQGSEATYESGFVIDKFPISRPNLTFSTLTVSNMSPEDSSIYLCSVERTANTEAFFGQGTRLTVV.

Comments on this clonotype: The missing conserved phenylalanine or tryptophan at the end of this CDR3 makes a read error likely. It is unclear where the CDR3 begins or ends on the DNA, so no DNA is shown, and the CDR3 is as TCRdb lists it. The chain employs TRBV7-2 and TRBJ2-3; the D call of TRBD2 is as the table states it, not checked on the DNA. CDR1 SGHTA and CDR2 FQGNSA come from the germline V gene. The CDR3 is 13 amino acids in total, end residues counted. The CDR3 sequence: CASSVERDGLVYC.

The CDR3 protein is CASSLDKSNQPQHF. The CDR3 DNA is TGTGCCAGCAGCTTGGACAAGAGCAATCAGCCCCAGCATTTT. The chain links TRBV5-5 to TRBJ1-5; D remains ambiguous. CDR3 size: 14 residues. Trimming took 0 bases from V and 1 from J, leaving 5 bases between them. Per the germline V gene, CDR1 is SGHKS and CDR2 is YYEKEE (reference sequence).

With respect to this clonotype: The CDR3 does not close with the conserved phenylalanine or tryptophan, likely indicating a read error. Because the CDR3's place on the DNA is in doubt, the DNA is left out and the CDR3 is given as listed by TCRdb. J is TRBJ2-3 and V is TRBV7-9; the D call of TRBD1 is as the table states it, not checked on the DNA. The CDR3 is 13 residues long, ends included. Germline CDR1 SEHNR, CDR2 FQNEAQ (reference sequence). CDR3 amino acids: CASSFQKSGGRDE.

Comments on this clonotype: Relative to the germline gene, one junction end is altered; a read error may explain this. The chain combines TRBV5-6 with TRBJ2-3; D is possibly TRBD1 or TRBD2 (5 bases each). The germline V gene has CDR1 SGHDT and CDR2 YYEEEE. There are 13 residues in the CDR3. CDR3 region: CASGLERDGPQYF. The CDR3 DNA sequence: TGTGCCAGCGGCTTGGAGAGGGACGGGCCGCAGTATTTT.

CDR3 sequence: CASSLGGDSRKQRYTF. For the CDR3, the DNA is TGTGCCAGCAGCTTAGGGGGGGACAGCCGCAAACAGCGCTACACCTTC. This rearrangement joins TRBV9 to TRBJ1-2, with 7 bases identical to TRBD1. V was clipped by 4 bases and J by 9 bases; unmatched bases: 18. The CDR3 is made up of 16 amino acids. CDR1 SGDLS and CDR2 YYNGEE come from the germline V gene.

A word on this clonotype: A junction end diverges from the germline sequence, so it may reflect a read error. The J gene is TRBJ2-3, the V gene TRBV7-9, with D hard to call. The CDR3 is made up of 14 amino acids. From germline, CDR1 is SEHNR and CDR2 FQNEAQ (reference sequence). CDR3 protein: CASSLVPGAQTHGF. The CDR3 nucleotides read TGTGCCAGCAGCTTAGTACCCGGTGCGCAGACTCATGGATTT.

To note about this clonotype: A read error may account for a junction end that differs from germline. This chain uses TRBV9 with TRBJ2-5, with D unclear. The CDR3 sequence is 14 residues long. Germline CDR1 is SGDLS and CDR2 is YYNGEE. CDR3 region: CATSRGTEQETFYF. For the CDR3, the DNA is TGTGCCACCAGCAGAGGCACAGAGCAAGAGACCTTTTACTTC. The full variable domain, in which reference TRBV9 and TRBJ2-5 provide the parts outside the CDR3, is DSGVTQTPKHLITATGQRVTLRCSPRSGDLSVYWYQQSLDQGLQFLIQYYNGEERAKGNILERFSAQQFPDLHSELNLSSLELGDSALYFCATSRGTEQETFYFGPGTRLLVL.

The rearrangement uses TRBV5-1 and TRBJ1-5; 7 nucleotides line up with TRBD1. Germline values: CDR1 SGHRS, CDR2 YFSETQ. There are 14 residues in the CDR3. The V segment lost 0 bases and the J segment 5 bases; nucleotides outside the gene matches: 2. This chain's CDR3 is CASSLGTGHQPQHF. CDR3 bases: TGCGCCAGCAGCTTGGGGACAGGCCATCAGCCCCAGCATTTT.

The V and J genes are TRBV7-8 and TRBJ2-1; tentatively, D is TRBD2 (5 bases). The CDR3 spans 16 residues. Trimming stripped 2 bases from V and 12 bases from J, with 23 bases between. In germline, CDR1 is SGHVS, CDR2 FQNEAQ. The CDR3 coding sequence is TGTGCCAGCAGCTTACATAGAGGCGGGCAGTACGACGGGCAGTTCTTC. Translation: CASSLHRGGQYDGQFF.

This clonotype is a singleton in its sample. One end of the junction varies from germline; a read error may be responsible. V is TRBV7-6 and J is TRBJ2-3; D is unclear. Germline CDR1 and CDR2: SGHVS and FNYEAQ. The CDR3 length is 14 residues. CDR3 sequence (DNA): TGTGCCAGCAGCTTAGCCCCCACAGATGCGCCGCATTTTTTT. This codes for CASSLAPTDAPHFF. Full variable domain (remainder filled in from reference TRBV7-6 and TRBJ2-3): GAGVSQSPRYKVTKRGQDVALRCDPISGHVSLYWYRQALGQGPEFLTYFNYEAQQDKSGLPNDRFSAERPEGSISTLTIQRTEQRDSAMYRCASSLAPTDAPHFFGPGTRLTVL.

In regard to this clonotype: The junction departs from the called germline gene at one end, perhaps through a read error. The V call is TRBV7-9, the J call TRBJ2-7; 7 bases line up with TRBD2. The CDR3 is made up of 15 amino acids. Germline V gene data show CDR1 as SEHNR and CDR2 as FQNEAQ (reference sequence). The CDR3 bases are TGTGCCAGCAGCATAGCGGGTAGCTACGGGGCCAACGTGTACTTC. This sequence encodes CASSIAGSYGANVYF.

This clonotype has just one count. Without the conserved terminal phenylalanine or tryptophan, this CDR3 likely stems from a read error. No DNA is shown, since the ends of the CDR3 on it are uncertain; the CDR3 is the one TCRdb lists. The chain uses TRBV7-8 and TRBJ2-3; TRBD1, the table's D call, lacks a check against the DNA. The CDR3 spans 13 residues, counting both ends. The germline V gene encodes CDR1 SGHVS and CDR2 FQNEAQ. The CDR3 spells CASGVAGRDEKYY.

The V call is TRBV15, the J call TRBJ2-3; possible D gene TRBD1, 6 bases. V was trimmed by 2 bases and J by 10 bases, leaving 10 bases between them. The CDR3 is made up of 12 amino acids. The germline V gene encodes CDR1 LNHNV and CDR2 YYDKDF (reference sequence). In DNA form, the CDR3 reads TGTGCCACCAGCAGATACAGGGAAGCGCAGTATTTT. Amino acid sequence: CATSRYREAQYF.

The CDR3 is CASTLQRDGLVYGYTF. As DNA, the CDR3 is TGTGCCAGCACCTTACAGAGGGACGGGCTCGTATATGGCTACACCTTC. V gene TRBV28 combines with J gene TRBJ1-2; possibly TRBD1 for D (5 bases). The V gene's germline CDR1 is MDHEN and CDR2 SYDVKM. This CDR3 is 16 amino acids long. The V and J ends lost 7 bases and 5 bases respectively, with 23 bases between them.

As regards this clonotype: At one end the junction does not follow the germline gene, possibly because of a read error. The chain combines TRBV24-1 with TRBJ2-3; TRBD1 matches 8 bases. This CDR3 contains 13 residues. In germline, CDR1 is KGHDR, CDR2 SFDVKD. This chain's CDR3 is CATGAGGTDKQYF. CDR3 in DNA: TGTGCCACCGGGGCAGGGGGCACCGATAAGCAGTATTTT.

The V call is TRBV7-9, the J call TRBJ2-1; D not resolved. V was clipped by 0 bases and J by 1 base, with 4 bases between them. The germline CDR1 and CDR2 sequences are SEHNR and FQNEAQ (reference sequence). The CDR3 extends over 14 amino acids. The chain's CDR3 is CASSLARSYNEQFF. In DNA form, the CDR3 reads TGTGCCAGCAGCTTAGCCAGGTCCTACAATGAGCAGTTCTTC.

This rearrangement joins TRBV9 to TRBJ2-1; TRBD2 might be the D (6 bases). This CDR3 region has 13 residues. Deletions cut 3 bases from V and 16 bases from J, with 20 bases between. From germline, CDR1 is SGDLS and CDR2 YYNGEE. CDR3 sequence reads: CASSDGGMNAPFF. As DNA, the CDR3 is TGTGCCAGCAGCGATGGGGGGATGAATGCGCCATTCTTC.

V usage is TRBV11-1 and J usage is TRBJ1-2; D possibly corresponds to TRBD1 (5 bases). The CDR3 runs 16 residues. V was shortened by 6 bases and J by 0 bases, with 17 bases between the two germline ends. Per the germline V gene, CDR1 is SGHAT and CDR2 is FQDESV (reference sequence). The CDR3 is CASSAAPTGPNYGYTF. DNA of the CDR3: TGTGCCAGCAGTGCTGCCCCCACGGGACCTAACTATGGCTACACCTTC.

As to this clonotype: An end of the junction differs from the germline gene, which may be a read error. The chain combines TRBV7-8 with TRBJ2-4, with TRBD2 matching over 8 bases. The CDR3 length is 12 residues. The germline CDR1 and CDR2 sequences are SGHVS and FQNEAQ. CDR3 nucleotide sequence: TGTGCCAGCGGCTTAGCGGGAAACATTGATTCCTTC. Translated: CASGLAGNIDSF.

About this clonotype: Mismatch with germline at one junction end may stem from a read error. The chain is built from TRBV7-9 and TRBJ2-5, with 8 nucleotides matching TRBD1. Germline CDR1 reads SEHNR; CDR2 reads FQNEAQ (reference sequence). This CDR3 is 14 amino acids long. In nucleotides, the CDR3 is TGCGCCAGCAGCCCGGTGGCAGGGGGCCGTTCTCGGTACTTC. As protein: CASSPVAGGRSRYF.

This clonotype was seen a single time. The missing conserved phenylalanine or tryptophan at the end of this CDR3 makes a read error likely. The limits of the CDR3 on the DNA are not certain, so only TCRdb's listed CDR3 is given. This sequence joins TRBV2 and TRBJ1-1. The CDR3 is 15 residues long, counting both termini. CDR1 and CDR2 from the germline V gene are SNHLY and FYNNEI. This CDR3 reads CASSVEGTETTDFCL.

Details on this clonotype: One end of the junction fails to match germline, which may point to a read error. J is TRBJ2-4 and V is TRBV7-8; 7 bases map to TRBD2. Looked up from germline, CDR1 is SGHVS and CDR2 is FQNEAQ. CDR3 size: 12 residues. The CDR3, as DNA: TGTGCCAGCAGCGGAGCGGGGACCATTCAATACTTC. This sequence encodes CASSGAGTIQYF.

On this clonotype itself: The CDR3 does not end in the conserved phenylalanine or tryptophan, so this is likely a read error. Because the CDR3's place on the DNA is in doubt, the DNA is left out and the CDR3 is given as listed by TCRdb. The chain employs TRBV7-9 and TRBJ2-3; the DNA was not compared with TRBD1, the D call given in the table. The CDR3 length is 13 residues, termini included. Germline CDR1 reads SEHNR; CDR2 reads FQNEAQ (reference sequence). The CDR3 region is CASGDGGRGASDV.